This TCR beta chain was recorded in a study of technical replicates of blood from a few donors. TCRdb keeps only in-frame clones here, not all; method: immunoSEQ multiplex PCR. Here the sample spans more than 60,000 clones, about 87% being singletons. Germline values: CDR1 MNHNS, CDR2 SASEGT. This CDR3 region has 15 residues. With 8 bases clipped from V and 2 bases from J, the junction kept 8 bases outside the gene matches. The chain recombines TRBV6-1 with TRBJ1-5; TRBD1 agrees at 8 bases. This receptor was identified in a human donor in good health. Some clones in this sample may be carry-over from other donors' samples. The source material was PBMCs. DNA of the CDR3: TGTGCCAGCTTATCGGGACAGGACGGCAATCAGCCCCAGCATTTT. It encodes CASLSGQDGNQPQHF.